The table lists the clone carrying this T cell receptor beta chain with a few counts. Its antigen remains unknown. Reverse transcription of extracted RNA yielded cDNA, which provided the sequencing template. The table came from immunoSEQ multiplex PCR; TCRdb's copy has only in-frame clones and leaves some out. The data contain roughly 230,000 clones, 43% of them singletons. This CDR3 contains 15 residues. Looked up from germline, CDR1 is SGHTA and CDR2 is FQGNSA. V was cut by 0 bases and J by 4 bases, with 11 bases left in between. This sample was included in a study of CD8+ T cells in alopecia areata. Study-wide points: Any link of baseline CD8+ expansion to response, resting on one nonresponder, remains uncertain. Scalp clonality decreased significantly with tofacitinib, and so did expanded CD8+ clones among the top 100. With tofacitinib ongoing, many expanded lesional clones persisted in both scalp and blood.

Documented treatment: oral pan-JAK inhibitor, 5-10 mg twice daily. The source is a human donor with alopecia areata. The chain has TRBV7-2 and TRBJ2-3; maybe TRBD1 (5 bases). The sequencing used CD4+ T cells sorted from blood, collected between weeks 36 and 40, from a patient treated with tofacitinib. CDR3 sequence: CASSLALDRADTQYF. The DNA of the CDR3 is TGTGCCAGCAGCTTAGCGCTTGACAGAGCAGATACGCAGTATTTT. Together with reference TRBV7-2 and TRBJ2-3, the CDR3 gives the full variable domain: GAGVSQSPSNKVTEKGKDVELRCDPISGHTALYWYRQSLGQGLEFLIYFQGNSAPDKSGLPSDRFSAERTGGSVSTLTIQRTQQEDSAVYLCASSLALDRADTQYFGPGTRLTVL.